These T cell receptor beta chains were read from a single sample in a study of regulatory T cells in long-lasting Graves disease. TCRdb independently ran MiXCR on the multiplex PCR reads; one entry per CDR3 protein. Of a few hundred thousand distinct CDR3 sequences in the sample, around 16% were seen once. This same sample was also taken into another study, of T cells in Graves' hyperthyroidism and ophthalmopathy.

The sample here was peripheral blood mononuclear cells (PBMCs), taken at new diagnosis, from a patient treated with antithyroid drugs. These TCRs come from a woman aged 35 to 49 with Graves disease. Both conserved end residues are trimmed from each CDR3. Each record gives: clone size, V gene, J gene, CDR3 protein. Expanded clones are given a class, and other clones once, few, many or no size at all.

size: many; V: TRBV29-1; J: TRBJ1-1; CDR3: SVEVQGVGEAF
size: many; V: TRBV7-9; J: TRBJ2-3; CDR3: ASSRPGLATLADTQY
size: many; V: TRBV28; J: TRBJ1-1; CDR3: ASIEVRRDTEAF
size: .; V: TRBV4-1; J: TRBJ1-3; CDR3: ASSHRNTIY
size: few; V: TRBV27; J: TRBJ2-7; CDR3: ASSHETGGAYEQY
size: many; V: TRBV7-3; J: TRBJ2-2; CDR3: ASTTTGISGELF
size: many; V: TRBV11-3; J: TRBJ2-7; CDR3: ASSWYSDTRPYEQY
size: many; V: TRBV27; J: TRBJ2-1; CDR3: ASSLGAGVGEQF
size: .; V: TRBV11-2; J: TRBJ2-7; CDR3: ASSWTSGSDSYEQY
size: many; V: TRBV7-3; J: TRBJ2-2; CDR3: ASSPDGNTGELF
size: .; V: TRBV3-1; J: TRBJ2-7; CDR3: ASTRRLAGPYEQY
size: .; V: TRBV19; J: TRBJ1-3; CDR3: ASSTLGRSSGNTIY
size: many; V: TRBV20-1; J: TRBJ1-6; CDR3: SATPTRGVGSPLH
size: many; V: TRBV2; J: TRBJ2-1; CDR3: ASSDMIRDEQF
size: many; V: TRBV12-3/TRBV12-4; J: TRBJ2-1; CDR3: ASSFEREQF
size: .; V: TRBV27; J: TRBJ2-4; CDR3: ASSLSGAAKNIQY
size: many; V: TRBV10-3; J: TRBJ2-3; CDR3: AIKAGTEVTDTQY
size: few; V: TRBV28; J: TRBJ2-2; CDR3: ASSPGQLAGYTGELF
size: .; V: TRBV6-2/TRBV6-3; J: TRBJ1-6; CDR3: ASSYSGVNSPLH
size: many; V: TRBV28; J: TRBJ2-7; CDR3: ASSTIRDRGYYEQY
size: .; V: TRBV7-6; J: TRBJ2-2; CDR3: ASSQPPGQGDNTGELF
size: .; V: TRBV29-1; J: TRBJ2-1; CDR3: SEFTFNEQF
size: many; V: TRBV3-1; J: TRBJ2-7; CDR3: ASSQGLAVTYEQY
size: .; V: TRBV11-1; J: TRBJ2-3; CDR3: ASSLENTASADTQY
size: few; V: TRBV25-1; J: TRBJ2-5; CDR3: ASKNTPGGETQY
size: few; V: TRBV6-1; J: TRBJ1-5; CDR3: ASRREEGNSNQPQH
size: many; V: TRBV20-1; J: TRBJ2-3; CDR3: SASLSGPTDTQY
size: many; V: TRBV9; J: TRBJ2-1; CDR3: ASSVGSLYNEQF
size: many; V: TRBV7-8; J: TRBJ2-2; CDR3: ASSLQLRAGELF
size: many; V: TRBV2; J: .; CDR3: TSSSWTSGDEQF
size: .; V: TRBV7-9; J: TRBJ1-2; CDR3: ASSLELGRQNYGYT
size: many; V: TRBV28; J: TRBJ2-4; CDR3: ASSSRSGTGGTKNIQY
size: many; V: TRBV5-5; J: TRBJ2-7; CDR3: ASSSDRFLYEQY
size: .; V: TRBV6-2/TRBV6-3; J: TRBJ2-2; CDR3: ASSYPRTSGRDNTGELF
size: many; V: TRBV2; J: TRBJ1-1; CDR3: ASRGTGMNTEAF
size: .; V: TRBV5-1; J: TRBJ1-4; CDR3: ASSFSGTSNEKLF
size: .; V: TRBV5-6; J: TRBJ2-7; CDR3: ASSYTGSYEQY
size: many; V: TRBV29-1; J: TRBJ2-5; CDR3: SVRGLAGNQETQY
size: many; V: TRBV7-9; J: TRBJ1-1; CDR3: ASSLGARGQTEAF
size: few; V: TRBV6-2/TRBV6-3; J: TRBJ1-2; CDR3: ASSYEGARGYT
size: once; V: TRBV14; J: TRBJ2-1; CDR3: ASSHADGLAVRNEQF
size: few; V: TRBV2; J: TRBJ2-1; CDR3: ASSIPLYNEQF
size: many; V: TRBV7-3; J: TRBJ2-1; CDR3: ASSLNGRSSVHNEQF
size: many; V: TRBV10-2; J: TRBJ2-1; CDR3: ASSLPYGRSYNEQF
size: .; V: TRBV5-6; J: TRBJ2-3; CDR3: ASRPGPLLTSTDTQY
size: many; V: TRBV7-9; J: TRBJ2-7; CDR3: ASSLDPYEQY
size: many; V: TRBV27; J: TRBJ1-6; CDR3: ASSHYSTEYNSPLH
size: many; V: TRBV7-3; J: TRBJ2-2; CDR3: ASSLTAPGPANTGELF
size: many; V: TRBV3-1; J: TRBJ1-1; CDR3: ASSQGTGGTEAF
size: many; V: TRBV27; J: TRBJ1-4; CDR3: ASSSSVGWNEKLF